This TCR beta chain was captured in a study of T cell repertoires and leukemia-associated antigens. Findings of the study overall: The four groups had similar numbers of Vbeta, Jbeta genes and CDR3s.

MiXCR, run by TCRdb on the 5' RACE reads, gives a single entry per CDR3 protein. The sample lists about 11,000 distinct CDR3 sequences, approximately 43% seen once, with under 35% in the top ten. The CD3+ T cells first had an overnight rest without serum. The V end was cut by 3 bases, the J end by 10 bases, with 14 bases between. Germline assignment: CDR1 SGHRS and CDR2 YFSETQ. The CDR3 extends over 14 amino acids. This clonotype was found many times. What it binds is unknown. This sequence was found in a female donor in good health. The gene calls are TRBV5-1 and TRBJ1-6; D perhaps matches TRBD1 (6 bases). Material for sequencing was CD3+ T cells sorted from blood and cultured. The CDR3 DNA reads as TGCGCCAGCAGCTCGACAGGTGGAGGCTCACCCCTCCACTTT. Its translation is CASSSTGGGSPLHF.